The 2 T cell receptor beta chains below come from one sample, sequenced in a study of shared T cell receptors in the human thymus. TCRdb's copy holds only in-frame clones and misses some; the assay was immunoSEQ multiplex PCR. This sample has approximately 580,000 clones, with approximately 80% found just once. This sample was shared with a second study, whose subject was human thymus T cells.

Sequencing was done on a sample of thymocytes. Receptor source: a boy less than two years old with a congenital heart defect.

DNA of the CDR3: TGTGCCAGCTCACCGCACGCCTCGGGGGTCAGAGAGACCCAGTACTTC. Its protein product is CASSPHASGVRETQYF. V usage is TRBV18 and J usage is TRBJ2-5; perhaps TRBD2 as D (6 bases). V dropped 3 bases and J dropped 4 bases, with 18 bases sitting between them. The CDR3 length is 16 residues. In germline, CDR1 is KGHSH, CDR2 LQKENI.

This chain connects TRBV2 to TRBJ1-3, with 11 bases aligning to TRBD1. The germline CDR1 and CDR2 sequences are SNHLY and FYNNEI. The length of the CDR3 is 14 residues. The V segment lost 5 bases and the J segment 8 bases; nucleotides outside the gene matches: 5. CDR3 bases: TGTGCCAGCAGTCTACGGGACAGGGGGGACACCATATATTTT. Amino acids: CASSLRDRGDTIYF.